The 22 T cell receptor beta chains reported below all come from one sample, sequenced in a study of cytomegalovirus exposure and HLA in healthy donors. PCR involved 60 Vbeta and 13 Jbeta primers. Only in-frame clones appear in the TCRdb table, and some are missing; sequencing was by immunoSEQ multiplex PCR. The sample has 150,000 to 180,000 clones, roughly three quarters seen once. Sequencing was performed on PBMCs. The receptors were gathered from a man aged 30 to 39 in good health and CMV-seropositive.

V gene TRBV29-1 combines with J gene TRBJ1-1; D is undetermined. Trimming pared 3 bases from V and 11 bases from J, leaving 16 bases between. The germline V gene has CDR1 SQVTM and CDR2 ANQGSEA. This CDR3 has 12 amino acids. As DNA, the CDR3 is TGCAGCGTTGAGAGCCCGAGGGTGAGGGCTTTCTTT. This translates into CSVESPRVRAFF.

The chain employs TRBV27 and TRBJ2-3; D is ambiguous. CDR3 length equals 16 residues. Germline V CDR1 and CDR2: MNHEY, SMNVEV (reference sequence). Deletions cut 5 bases from V and 2 bases from J, with 17 bases between. The CDR3 DNA is TGTGCCAGCAGTCCCCGAGGCGGCCCCACCACAGATACGCAGTATTTT. Protein product: CASSPRGGPTTDTQYF.

The genes are TRBV28 and TRBJ2-7; a possible D gene is TRBD2 (7 bases). Deletions cut 3 bases from V and 0 bases from J, with 12 bases between. Germline V CDR1 and CDR2: MDHEN, SYDVKM. The CDR3 is made up of 15 amino acids. This CDR3 reads CASSFRGASSYEQYF. The CDR3 DNA reads as TGTGCCAGCAGTTTTCGGGGGGCCAGCTCCTACGAGCAGTACTTC.

The chain recombines TRBV5-4 with TRBJ2-2; possible D gene TRBD2, 7 bases. The V gene lost 2 bases and the J gene lost 7 bases, with 18 bases spanning the gap. The CDR3 spans 16 residues. Looked up from germline, CDR1 is SGHNT and CDR2 is YYREEE (reference sequence). The CDR3 nucleotides are TGTGCCAGCAGCTTAGGGGGGGAAGCGGGAATCGGGGAGCTGTTTTTT. Amino acid sequence: CASSLGGEAGIGELFF.

The CDR3 nucleotides read TGTGCCAGCAGCGCTACAGGACAGAACACTGAAGCTTTCTTT. Translating gives CASSATGQNTEAFF. This chain links TRBV9 with TRBJ1-1; D is possibly TRBD1 (5 bases). The CDR3 totals 14 residues. Deletions cut 3 bases from V and 1 base from J, with 10 bases between. CDR1 SGDLS and CDR2 YYNGEE come from the germline V gene. Variable domain in full (rest from reference TRBV9 and TRBJ1-1): DSGVTQTPKHLITATGQRVTLRCSPRSGDLSVYWYQQSLDQGLQFLIQYYNGEERAKGNILERFSAQQFPDLHSELNLSSLELGDSALYFCASSATGQNTEAFFGQGTRLTVV.

This clone is a singleton in its sample. The CDR3 region is CASSFPSGQETQYF. CDR3 in DNA: TGTGCCAGCAGCTTTCCTAGCGGCCAAGAGACCCAGTACTTC. The chain employs TRBV5-4 and TRBJ2-5, with TRBD2 matching over 7 bases. This CDR3 region has 14 residues. Per the germline V gene, CDR1 is SGHNT and CDR2 is YYREEE (reference sequence). V dropped 2 bases and J dropped 1; count of bases not matched to a gene: 2.

The V gene is TRBV28, the J gene TRBJ1-1; the D is unclear. V lost 6 bases and J lost 2, with 4 bases in between. Germline V gene sequence: CDR1 MDHEN, CDR2 SYDVKM. The length of the CDR3 is 11 residues. Here the CDR3 reads CASRLNTEAFF. For the CDR3, the DNA is TGTGCCAGCAGACTCAACACTGAAGCTTTCTTT. The full variable domain, rest sourced from reference TRBV28 and TRBJ1-1, is DVKVTQSSRYLVKRTGEKVFLECVQDMDHENMFWYRQDPGLGLRLIYFSYDVKMKEKGDIPEGYSVSREKKERFSLILESASTNQTSMYLCASRLNTEAFFGQGTRLTVV.

The count of this clone is one. The J gene is TRBJ2-5, the V gene TRBV18, with a weak D call TRBD2 (5 bases). V dropped 2 bases and J dropped 0 bases, with 7 bases sitting between them. The germline V gene encodes CDR1 KGHSH and CDR2 LQKENI. The CDR3 totals 14 residues. The CDR3 loop reads CASSPAGYQETQYF. The CDR3 coding sequence is TGTGCCAGCTCACCAGCGGGTTACCAAGAGACCCAGTACTTC.

In its sample, this clone was seen once. V gene TRBV28 combines with J gene TRBJ2-1, with TRBD2 matching 9 bases. CDR3 length: 12 amino acids. The V gene end was trimmed by 6 bases and the J gene end by 10 bases; junction bases not matched to a gene: 4. The germline gives CDR1 MDHEN, CDR2 SYDVKM. Here the CDR3 reads CASRSLAGEQFF. The CDR3 DNA follows: TGTGCCAGCAGGTCCCTAGCGGGGGAGCAGTTCTTC. The full variable domain, rest sourced from reference TRBV28 and TRBJ2-1, is DVKVTQSSRYLVKRTGEKVFLECVQDMDHENMFWYRQDPGLGLRLIYFSYDVKMKEKGDIPEGYSVSREKKERFSLILESASTNQTSMYLCASRSLAGEQFFGPGTRLTVL.

The J gene is TRBJ2-7, the V gene TRBV14; 8 bases agree with TRBD1. From germline, CDR1 is SGHDN and CDR2 FVKESK. The V and J ends lost 5 bases and 3 bases, in that order; junction bases with no gene match: 9. This CDR3 has 15 amino acids. CDR3 DNA: TGTGCCAGCAGCTCCGGCAGGGGGCAAAACTACGAGCAGTACTTC. Translation: CASSSGRGQNYEQYF.

The chain combines TRBV28 with TRBJ2-3; 7 bases line up with TRBD1. The CDR3 is made up of 14 amino acids. CDR1 is MDHEN and CDR2 is SYDVKM in the germline V gene. Germline trimming cut 3 bases from V and 3 bases from J; bases unmatched to any gene: 3. The CDR3: CASSFGGQTDTQYF. The CDR3 bases are TGTGCCAGCAGTTTTGGGGGACAGACAGATACGCAGTATTTT.

The rearrangement joins TRBV11-2 to TRBJ2-7; TRBD1 might be the D (5 bases). CDR1 SGHAT and CDR2 FQNNGV come from the germline V gene. The CDR3 runs 16 residues. V lost 5 bases and J 2 bases, leaving 19 bases between the germline ends. The CDR3: CASSPIRRQPPYEQYF. CDR3 sequence (DNA): TGTGCCAGCAGCCCCATAAGGAGACAGCCACCCTACGAGCAGTACTTC.

This chain connects TRBV7-9 to TRBJ2-1; TRBD2 matches at 9 bases. The J segment lost 7 bases and the V segment lost 7 bases, leaving 8 bases of the junction unmatched. Germline V CDR1 and CDR2: SEHNR, FQNEAQ (reference sequence). The CDR3 is 14 amino acids. CDR3: CASTLRAGGNEQFF. Written as DNA, the CDR3 is TGTGCCAGCACCCTTAGGGCGGGAGGGAATGAGCAGTTCTTC.

CDR3 bases: TGTGCCAGCTCACCGATTATTGGGCAGACCAACTATGGCTACACCTTC. It translates to CASSPIIGQTNYGYTF. The chain couples TRBV18 to TRBJ1-2; D unresolved. The CDR3 runs 16 residues. Deletions cut 3 bases from V and 2 bases from J, with 16 bases between. Germline V gene lookup returns CDR1 KGHSH and CDR2 LQKENI.

The sample holds a few counts of this clone. V is TRBV4-3 and J is TRBJ2-3; D is perhaps TRBD2 (6 bases). The germline gives CDR1 LGHNA, CDR2 YSLEER. The CDR3 runs to 13 residues. V was cut by 0 bases and J by 11 bases, with 12 bases left in between. CDR3 nucleotide sequence: TGCGCCAGCAGCCAAGATTACGGGAGAGGGCAGTATTTT. Its translation: CASSQDYGRGQYF.

The chain employs TRBV5-1 and TRBJ2-2; D uncertain. Germline V gene data show CDR1 as SGHRS and CDR2 as YFSETQ. The length of the CDR3 is 15 residues. The V end was cut by 0 bases, the J end by 6 bases, with 12 bases between. The CDR3 here is CASSLALVESGELFF. The CDR3 DNA sequence: TGCGCCAGCAGCTTGGCGCTAGTCGAATCCGGGGAGCTGTTTTTT.

This clone came up a few times. The J gene is TRBJ2-6, the V gene TRBV6-1, with D unclear. The CDR3 extends over 13 amino acids. Germline CDR1 MNHNS, CDR2 SASEGT. Trimming left V 10 bases short and J 0 bases short, with 7 bases between. The CDR3 spells CATEHSGANVLTF. As DNA, the CDR3 is TGTGCCACGGAGCACTCTGGGGCCAACGTCCTGACTTTC.

V and J are TRBV29-1 and TRBJ2-7, with D possibly TRBD2 on 6 matching bases. The CDR3 is made up of 13 amino acids. V lost 4 bases, J lost 2 bases, and 12 bases lay in between. Germline V gene lookup returns CDR1 SQVTM and CDR2 ANQGSEA. CDR3 amino acids: CSVGDSRAYEQYF. The DNA of the CDR3 is TGCAGCGTTGGGGACTCGAGAGCCTACGAGCAGTACTTC.

As to this clone: The junction differs from germline at one of its ends, possibly a read error. The V gene is TRBV6-1, the J gene TRBJ2-7; D possibly corresponds to TRBD1 (6 bases). CDR1 is MNHNS, CDR2 SASEGT, per germline. The CDR3 has 13 residues. CDR3 amino acids: CASRVTTGREHYF. The CDR3 nucleotides read TGTGCCAGCAGAGTAACAACAGGGAGAGAGCACTACTTC.

V is TRBV19 and J is TRBJ1-1; 11 bases are shared with TRBD1. The CDR3 has 14 residues. Trimming took 5 bases from V and 6 from J; bases not matched to a gene: 5. Germline values: CDR1 LNHDA, CDR2 SQIVND (reference sequence). Here the CDR3 DNA reads TGTGCCAGTAGTGGGACAGGGGGGACCGCTGAAGCTTTCTTT. The encoded protein is CASSGTGGTAEAFF.

CDR3 in amino acids: CASSDDTGELFF. In nucleotides, the CDR3 is TGTGCCAGCAGTGACGACACCGGGGAGCTGTTTTTT. This chain uses TRBV2 with TRBJ2-2, with D uncertain. This CDR3 comprises 12 residues. Between the trimmed V and J ends, which lost 3 bases and 3 bases, there was a span of 2 bases. Germline V gives CDR1 SNHLY, CDR2 FYNNEI.

DNA of the CDR3: TGTGCCAGCAGCCCCCCAAGGGGCTTCACCTACGAGCAGTACTTC. Residues: CASSPPRGFTYEQYF. The V gene is TRBV7-6, the J gene TRBJ2-7; a possible D gene is TRBD1 (5 bases). V was shortened by 5 bases and J by 2 bases, with 16 bases between the two germline ends. The CDR3 is made up of 15 amino acids. The V gene's germline CDR1 is SGHVS and CDR2 FNYEAQ.